The source of this T cell receptor (beta chain) is a study of blood T cells in healthy people across ages (dated by TCRdb to about 2015). In the study overall: Template switching captured roughly one uniquely barcoded TCR beta cDNA molecule per two T cells in model experiments. For two donors (one aged 18 to 29 and one aged 80 or older), the study analyzed two additional independent replicas of 1 million unique cDNA reads from the same blood draw. The donors were split into four age groups: young (average 16 years), middle-aged (about 40), aged (more than 55) and long-lived (roughly 88). To avoid experimental bias, donors of different ages were distributed randomly across sequencing lanes. Using deep sequencing normalized with unique cDNA molecular identifiers, the study measured how TCR beta repertoire diversity changes with age. Overall results and qualifications from the work: Bulk unsorted PBMC profiling prevented conclusive comparison of naive and antigen-experienced compartments. Because donor CMV infection status was unknown, age-related changes in expanded clonotypes were potentially confounded. Total diversity estimates from one million sequenced T cells were considered lower bounds and underestimates. Compared with the aged group, the long-lived group had more naive CD4+ T cells, fewer expanded clones and increased TCR diversity, suggesting age selection. Observed TCR beta diversity correlated strongly with the percentage of naive T cells measured by flow cytometry. Observed TCR beta diversity per million T cells fell roughly linearly with age, and a significant reduction was already apparent by age about 36.

CDR1 and CDR2 are drawn from the germline V gene: SGDLS, YYNGEE. Trimming at the junction amounts to 0 bases on V and 10 bases on J, and the germline ends lie 5 bases apart. The CDR3, cysteine through phenylalanine, is 11 amino acids long. CDR3 DNA only is kept here, 33 bases in frame from base 1. Receptor amplification or capture employed 5' RACE. These reads were obtained on an Illumina HiSeq 2500. A second about 7 to 12 cycle PCR used a sample-barcoded 5' primer and a J-beta primer mix. A unique molecular identifier was introduced onto each TCR beta cDNA molecule by a template-switch 5' adaptor carrying 12 random nucleotides. Each sample yielded at least 3 million CDR3-containing paired-end reads. All of the RNA was converted into first-strand cDNA using the Mint cDNA synthesis kit, with a TRBC-specific oligonucleotide serving as the primer. After uracil-DNA glycosylase treatment, a first 18-cycle PCR used universal primers M1SS and BC2_uni_R on all cDNA. The paper's processing steps were these. Each sample was normalized by randomly selecting 1 million high-quality reads, each carrying a distinct molecular identifier. Instead of being binned into consensus sequences, reads that shared molecular identifiers were thrown out. MiTCR, with a Q25 quality threshold and the strictest error-elimination algorithm, was used for CDR3 identification, clonotype clustering and error correction. A nonparametric unseen species model with Euler transformation was used to estimate lower-bound total TCR beta diversity. The public reads were reprocessed in TCRdb via fastp at Q25 and MiXCR, keeping in-frame beta chains. Identical CDR3 protein sequences are pooled into one entry, listed with their most common genes and DNA. The V and J calls shown here were made by TCRdb, not taken from the authors' results. The sample table records approximately 1,100,000 distinct CDR3 sequences; under 55% of these occur just once. The ten largest make up under 20% of the sample.

The roughly 39 donors, aged 6 to 90 years, were systemically healthy Caucasian individuals from Russia. Ten milliliters of peripheral blood were drawn from each donor into EDTA-treated Vacutainer tubes. PBMCs were isolated by Ficoll-Paque density-gradient centrifugation, with at least 6 million obtained per sample. Total RNA was extracted from PBMCs with Trizol reagent, with at least 5.5 micrograms obtained per sample. For every donor, flow cytometry on a PBMC aliquot measured the percentage of naive CD45RAhigh/CD27high T cells. Comment on this clonotype: Its antigen is not yet known. Nothing much larger sits one base from this clone, and base qualities are not available.

The source is a woman aged 60-70 years in good health. Material: blood. The chain is encoded by TRBV9 joined to TRBJ2-1, with the D gene not confidently named. CDR3 protein: CASSVGREQFF. The DNA sequence is given as TGTGCCAGCAGCGTAGGAAGGGAGCAGTTCTTC.